This T cell receptor beta chain stems from a study of early stage breast cancer tumors. Turning to the study itself: Invasive lobular carcinomas made up about 35% of the 12 ER+/PR+/HER2- tumors.

Whole-study results and caveats: Enriched TCRB sequences shared across patients were mostly commonly generated sequences. Tumors had about 2.5-fold higher T cell density and higher clonality than adjacent normal breast tissue.

V was cut by 5 bases and J by 5 bases, with 15 bases left in between. Germline CDR1 is LNHDA and CDR2 is SQIVND (reference sequence). The CDR3 sequence is 14 residues long. As to this clone: Its matching antigen is unknown.

Each sample had two DNA replicates, roughly 0.48 ug blood or 1.5 ug tissue. Produced via immunoSEQ multiplex PCR; TCRdb's table is partial and in-frame only. The sample shows just under 30,000 clones, 84% of them seen only once. Sequenced: blood. This chain connects TRBV19 to TRBJ2-5; perhaps TRBD1 as D (5 bases). The source of this sequence is a person aged 45-60 years with breast cancer. The CDR3 nucleotides read TGTGCCAGTAGTCCACACTTAGGGGTGGAGACCCAGTACTTC. Residues: CASSPHLGVETQYF.